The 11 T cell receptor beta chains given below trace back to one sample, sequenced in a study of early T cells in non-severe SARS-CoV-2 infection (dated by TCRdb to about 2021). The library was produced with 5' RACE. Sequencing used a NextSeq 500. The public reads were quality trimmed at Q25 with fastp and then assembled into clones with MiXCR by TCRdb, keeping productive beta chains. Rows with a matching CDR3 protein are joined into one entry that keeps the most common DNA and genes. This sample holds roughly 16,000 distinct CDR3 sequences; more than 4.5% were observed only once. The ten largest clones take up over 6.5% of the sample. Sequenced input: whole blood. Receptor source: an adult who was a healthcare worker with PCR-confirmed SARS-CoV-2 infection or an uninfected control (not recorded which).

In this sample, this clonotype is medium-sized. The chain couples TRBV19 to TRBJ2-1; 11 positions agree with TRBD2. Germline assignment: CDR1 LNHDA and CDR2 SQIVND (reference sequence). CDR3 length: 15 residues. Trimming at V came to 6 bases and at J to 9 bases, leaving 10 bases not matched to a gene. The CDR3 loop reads CASSPLAGGRGEQFF. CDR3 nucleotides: TGTGCCAGTAGCCCTTTAGCGGGAGGGCGGGGTGAGCAGTTCTTC.

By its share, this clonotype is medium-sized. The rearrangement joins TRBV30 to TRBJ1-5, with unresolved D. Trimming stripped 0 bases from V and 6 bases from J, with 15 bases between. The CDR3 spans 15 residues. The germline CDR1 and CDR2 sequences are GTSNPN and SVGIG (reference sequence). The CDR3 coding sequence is TGTGCCTGGAGTGTGGCACATGTGGCAGGTCAGCCCCAGCATTTT. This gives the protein CAWSVAHVAGQPQHF.

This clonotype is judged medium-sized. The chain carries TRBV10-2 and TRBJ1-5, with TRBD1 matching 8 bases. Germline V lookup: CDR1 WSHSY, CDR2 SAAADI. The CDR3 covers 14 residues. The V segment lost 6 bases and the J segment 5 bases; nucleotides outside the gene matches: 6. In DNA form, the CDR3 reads TGCGCCAGCAGCCCAGGGGGCGTTGATCAGCCCCAGCATTTT. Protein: CASSPGGVDQPQHF.

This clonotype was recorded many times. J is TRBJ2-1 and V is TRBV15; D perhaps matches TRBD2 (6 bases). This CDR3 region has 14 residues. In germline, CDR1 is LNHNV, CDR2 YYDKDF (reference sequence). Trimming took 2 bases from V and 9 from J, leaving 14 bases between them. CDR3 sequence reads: CATSRISGGFEQFF. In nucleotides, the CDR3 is TGTGCCACCAGCAGAATAAGTGGGGGGTTTGAGCAGTTCTTC.

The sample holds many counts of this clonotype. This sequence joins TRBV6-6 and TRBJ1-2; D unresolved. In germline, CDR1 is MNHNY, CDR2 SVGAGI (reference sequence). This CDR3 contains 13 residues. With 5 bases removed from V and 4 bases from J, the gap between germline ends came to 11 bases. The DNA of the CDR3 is TGTGCCAGCAGTCGGACTGCAGTCTATGGCTACACCTTC. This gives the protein CASSRTAVYGYTF.

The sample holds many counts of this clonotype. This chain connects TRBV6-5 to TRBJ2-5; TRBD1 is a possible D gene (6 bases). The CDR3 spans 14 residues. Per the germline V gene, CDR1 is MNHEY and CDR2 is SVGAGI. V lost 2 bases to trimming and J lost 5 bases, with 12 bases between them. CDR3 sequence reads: CASSYEQGLETQYF. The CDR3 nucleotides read TGTGCCAGCAGTTACGAACAGGGATTGGAGACCCAGTACTTC.

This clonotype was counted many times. The CDR3 DNA reads as TGTGCCAGCACCCTGGACTGGCTAGGGGGTGAGCAGTTCTTC. Translating it yields CASTLDWLGGEQFF. The chain has TRBV6-2 or TRBV6-3 and TRBJ2-1; a possible D gene is TRBD1 (6 bases). This CDR3 comprises 14 residues. V lost 7 bases and J 9 bases, leaving 19 bases between the germline ends. Per germline, CDR1 MNHEY and CDR2 SVGEGT.

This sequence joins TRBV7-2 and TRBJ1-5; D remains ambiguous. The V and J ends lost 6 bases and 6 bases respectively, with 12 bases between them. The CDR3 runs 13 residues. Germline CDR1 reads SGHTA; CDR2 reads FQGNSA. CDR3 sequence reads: CASSLERSQPQHF. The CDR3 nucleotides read TGTGCCAGCAGTTTGGAGCGATCTCAGCCCCAGCATTTT. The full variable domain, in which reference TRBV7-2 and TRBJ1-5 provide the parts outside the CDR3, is GAGVSQSPSNKVTEKGKDVELRCDPISGHTALYWYRQSLGQGLEFLIYFQGNSAPDKSGLPSDRFSAERTGGSVSTLTIQRTQQEDSAVYLCASSLERSQPQHFGDGTRLSIL.

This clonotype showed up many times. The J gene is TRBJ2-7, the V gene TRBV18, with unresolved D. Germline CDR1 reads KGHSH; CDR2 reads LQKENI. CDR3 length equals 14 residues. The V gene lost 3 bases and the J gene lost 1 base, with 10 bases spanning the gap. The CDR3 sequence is CASSPTVGSYEQYV. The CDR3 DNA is TGTGCCAGCTCACCGACCGTTGGGTCCTACGAGCAGTACGTC.

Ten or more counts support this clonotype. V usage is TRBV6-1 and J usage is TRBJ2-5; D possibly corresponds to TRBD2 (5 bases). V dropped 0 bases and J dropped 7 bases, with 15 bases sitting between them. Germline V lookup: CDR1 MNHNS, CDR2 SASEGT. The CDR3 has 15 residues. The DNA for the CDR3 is TGTGCCAGCAGTGAAGCCACCCCGGGAAAGACGACCCAGTACTTC. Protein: CASSEATPGKTTQYF.

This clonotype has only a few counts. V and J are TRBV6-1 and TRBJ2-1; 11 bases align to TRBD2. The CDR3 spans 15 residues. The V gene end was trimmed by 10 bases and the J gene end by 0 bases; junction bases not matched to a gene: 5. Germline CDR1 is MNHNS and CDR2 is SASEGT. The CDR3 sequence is CATPTSGSSYNEQFF. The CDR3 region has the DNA TGTGCCACACCTACTAGCGGGAGCTCCTACAATGAGCAGTTCTTC.